These 29 T cell receptor beta chains were sequenced from one sample in a study of T cell changes during pregnancy in multiple sclerosis. Only in-frame clones appear in the TCRdb table, and some are missing; sequencing was by immunoSEQ multiplex PCR. Among tens of thousands of clones listed, about 93% were seen once. The source material was peripheral blood, sampled in the third trimester of pregnancy. The receptors come from a female donor with multiple sclerosis, enrolled in a pregnancy study.

This clone came up once. The chain combines TRBV28 with TRBJ2-7; D is perhaps TRBD1 (6 bases). The CDR3 sequence is 15 residues long. From germline, CDR1 is MDHEN and CDR2 SYDVKM. The ends were cut back, 4 bases at V and 3 bases at J, with 16 bases in the middle. Here the CDR3 DNA reads TGTGCCAGCAGTTCAAACCCGACAGGATTCTACGAGCAGTACTTC. This sequence encodes CASSSNPTGFYEQYF.

The J gene is TRBJ2-7, the V gene TRBV19; D might be TRBD1 (6 bases). The CDR3 has 14 residues. V was trimmed by 5 bases and J by 3 bases, leaving 14 bases between them. CDR1 LNHDA and CDR2 SQIVND come from the germline V gene (reference sequence). For the CDR3, the DNA is TGTGCCAGTAGTGGGGGTACAGGGTTCTACGAGCAGTACTTC. Translating gives CASSGGTGFYEQYF. Together with reference TRBV19 and TRBJ2-7, the CDR3 gives the full variable domain: DGGITQSPKYLFRKEGQNVTLSCEQNLNHDAMYWYRQDPGQGLRLIYYSQIVNDFQKGDIAEGYSVSREKKESFPLTVTSAQKNPTAFYLCASSGGTGFYEQYFGPGTRLTVT.

V and J are TRBV7-2 and TRBJ1-2, with 9 bases identical to TRBD1. After removal of 3 bases from V and 7 bases from J, the junction contained 18 bases not matched to a gene. Germline CDR1 reads SGHTA; CDR2 reads FQGNSA. The CDR3 is 18 amino acids. CDR3 region: CASSFSRAHKTGGGGYTF. CDR3 nucleotides: TGTGCCAGCAGCTTTTCCAGGGCCCACAAGACAGGGGGGGGTGGCTACACCTTC.

The genes are TRBV9 and TRBJ2-3; 11 bases are a match to TRBD2. CDR1 and CDR2 from the germline V gene are SGDLS and YYNGEE. The CDR3 consists of 19 residues. Trimming cost V 0 bases and J 4 bases; bases outside gene matches: 13. CDR3 DNA sequence: TGTGCCAGCAGCGTAGGACGACACCCGGGACTAGCGGTCCCAGATACGCAGTATTTT. The encoded protein is CASSVGRHPGLAVPDTQYF.

The sample holds one count of this clone. J is TRBJ1-2 and V is TRBV27; 9 bases line up with TRBD1. Trimming at V came to 4 bases and at J to 5 bases, leaving 8 bases not matched to a gene. The CDR3 extends over 15 amino acids. CDR1 and CDR2 from the germline V gene are MNHEY and SMNVEV (reference sequence). For the CDR3, the DNA is TGTGCCAGCAGTTCCCCGGGACAGGGATTTTATGGCTACACCTTC. It is translated as CASSSPGQGFYGYTF.

This clone was detected only once. V is TRBV5-1 and J is TRBJ2-2; D unclear. Trimming took 0 bases from V and 1 from J, leaving 7 bases between them. The length of the CDR3 is 15 residues. Per germline, CDR1 SGHRS and CDR2 YFSETQ. In DNA, the CDR3 is TGCGCCAGCAGCTTGGCCCCGGTGAACACCGGGGAGCTGTTTTTT. This codes for CASSLAPVNTGELFF.

This chain joins TRBV6-5 and TRBJ1-4; unclear D gene. There are 11 residues in the CDR3. Trimming removed 5 bases at V and 8 bases at J, with 6 bases between. Per the germline V gene, CDR1 is MNHEY and CDR2 is SVGAGI. The DNA for the CDR3 is TGTGCCAGCAGTAACGGGGAAAAACTGTTTTTT. It specifies CASSNGEKLFF.

J is TRBJ2-7 and V is TRBV27; 7 nucleotides line up with TRBD1. Germline loops: CDR1 MNHEY, CDR2 SMNVEV (reference sequence). V was clipped by 5 bases and J by 4 bases; unmatched bases: 5. The CDR3 has 13 amino acids. The CDR3 DNA sequence: TGTGCCAGCAGTCTGGGACAGTTTTACGAGCAGTACTTC. Translated, it gives CASSLGQFYEQYF.

The CDR3: CASTPEGANVLTF. The CDR3 region has the DNA TGTGCCAGCACTCCGGAGGGGGCCAACGTCCTGACTTTC. The gene calls are TRBV2 and TRBJ2-6; D is ambiguous. The CDR3 has 13 residues. The germline CDR1 and CDR2 sequences are SNHLY and FYNNEI. Trimming took 7 bases from V and 4 from J, leaving 8 bases between them.

The J gene is TRBJ2-2, the V gene TRBV27; 9 bases line up with TRBD1. V trimming: 0 bases; J trimming: 4 bases; junction bases outside the gene matches: 3. CDR3 length: 16 amino acids. Germline V CDR1 and CDR2: MNHEY, SMNVEV (reference sequence). The CDR3 loop is CASSLSTGGVTGELFF. CDR3 DNA: TGTGCCAGCAGTTTATCGACAGGGGGTGTCACCGGGGAGCTGTTTTTT.

This chain joins TRBV27 and TRBJ2-7; tentatively, D is TRBD1 (6 bases). From germline, CDR1 is MNHEY and CDR2 SMNVEV (reference sequence). Trimming removed 5 bases at V and 4 bases at J, with 15 bases between. The length of the CDR3 is 14 residues. The CDR3 bases are TGTGCCAGCAGTCCCAAGGGGGACCCTTACGAGCAGTACTTC. Translation: CASSPKGDPYEQYF.

The genes are TRBV5-1 and TRBJ2-1, with no clear D. V lost 2 bases, J lost 0 bases, and 15 bases lay in between. The CDR3 loop spans 17 amino acids. CDR1 SGHRS and CDR2 YFSETQ come from the germline V gene. DNA for the CDR3: TGCGCCAGCAGCTTAACCCCCGGGTCTGTCTCCTACAATGAGCAGTTCTTC. Residues: CASSLTPGSVSYNEQFF. Using reference TRBV5-1 and TRBJ2-1 for the parts outside the CDR3, the full variable domain is KAGVTQTPRYLIKTRGQQVTLSCSPISGHRSVSWYQQTPGQGLQFLFEYFSETQRNKGNFPGRFSGRQFSNSRSEMNVSTLELGDSALYLCASSLTPGSVSYNEQFFGPGTRLTVL.

The chain carries TRBV19 and TRBJ2-1; 11 bases map to TRBD2. Germline CDR1 reads LNHDA; CDR2 reads SQIVND (reference sequence). The CDR3 length is 19 residues. Trimming at V came to 5 bases and at J to 4 bases, leaving 16 bases not matched to a gene. The CDR3 sequence is CASSRFSAMTSGKYNEQFF. For the CDR3, the DNA is TGTGCCAGTAGTCGTTTCTCGGCGATGACTAGCGGGAAGTACAATGAGCAGTTCTTC.

The chain recombines TRBV10-3 with TRBJ1-2; 7 bases map to TRBD1. V lost 3 bases, J lost 4 bases, and 8 bases stayed unmatched. Germline lookup yields CDR1 ENHRY and CDR2 SYGVKD. This CDR3 spans 15 amino acids. CDR3 in amino acids: CAISDRTGSSYGYTF. The CDR3 coding sequence is TGTGCCATCAGTGATAGGACAGGCAGCTCCTATGGCTACACCTTC.

Concerning this clone: Other nucleotide sequences in the sample specify the same CDR3. CDR3 coding DNA: TGCGCCAGCAGCCAAGCTGGGCTCGCTAACTATGGCTACACCTTC. As protein: CASSQAGLANYGYTF. This chain uses TRBV4-3 with TRBJ1-2; D is undetermined. Between the trimmed V and J ends, which lost 1 base and 0 bases, there was a span of 9 bases. The CDR3 has 15 amino acids. The germline CDR1 and CDR2 sequences are LGHNA and YSLEER.

V and J are TRBV6-1 and TRBJ2-1, with TRBD2 identical over 9 bases. Trimming at V came to 2 bases and at J to 15 bases, leaving 14 bases not matched to a gene. This CDR3 is 15 amino acids long. CDR1 MNHNS and CDR2 SASEGT come from the germline V gene. This chain's CDR3 is CASSESEGAGGVVFF. The CDR3 coding sequence is TGTGCCAGCAGTGAAAGTGAAGGAGCGGGAGGTGTCGTGTTCTTC.

This clone was seen once. An end of the junction does not agree with germline; a read error may underlie this. The chain couples TRBV7-2 to TRBJ1-4; no clear D gene. The germline gives CDR1 SGHTA, CDR2 FQGNSA. The CDR3 contains 11 residues. The chain's CDR3 is CASTFRLPSIF. In nucleotides, the CDR3 is TGTGCCAGCACCTTCAGACTACCATCAATTTTT.

This rearrangement joins TRBV6-4 to TRBJ1-2; 9 bases map to TRBD1. Germline CDR1 and CDR2: MRHNA and SNTAGT. Trimming took 6 bases from V and 6 from J; bases not matched to a gene: 8. This CDR3 region has 14 residues. The CDR3 bases are TGTGCCAGCAGGAGCCCGGGACAGGGCCATGGCTACACCTTC. It codes for CASRSPGQGHGYTF.

This clone occurred a few times. The chain joins TRBV6-4 to TRBJ2-5; 11 bases are shared with TRBD2. The CDR3 spans 15 residues. Germline CDR1 is MRHNA and CDR2 is SNTAGT. The trim removed 3 bases at V and 2 bases at J, leaving 2 bases unmatched. The CDR3: CASSDVAGGQETQYF. The CDR3 nucleotides are TGTGCCAGCAGTGATGTAGCGGGAGGGCAAGAGACCCAGTACTTC.

The rearrangement links TRBV5-1 to TRBJ2-2; D may be TRBD2 (5 bases). V was cut by 5 bases and J by 6 bases, with 11 bases left in between. CDR1 and CDR2 (germline): SGHRS, YFSETQ. The CDR3 extends over 13 amino acids. Here the CDR3 DNA reads TGCGCCAGCAGTGGGATCGGGGCCGGGGAGCTGTTTTTT. It codes for CASSGIGAGELFF.

This sequence joins TRBV2 and TRBJ2-7; D is uncertain. From germline, CDR1 is SNHLY and CDR2 FYNNEI. Trimming removed 5 bases at V and 2 bases at J, with 10 bases between. CDR3 length equals 13 residues. CDR3 bases: TGTGCCAGCAGTTGGTCGCGTACCTACGAGCAGTACTTC. Translation gives CASSWSRTYEQYF. Using reference TRBV2 and TRBJ2-7 for the parts outside the CDR3, the full variable domain is EPEVTQTPSHQVTQMGQEVILRCVPISNHLYFYWYRQILGQKVEFLVSFYNNEISEKSEIFDDQFSVERPDGSNFTLKIRSTKLEDSAMYFCASSWSRTYEQYFGPGTRLTVT.

The chain recombines TRBV9 with TRBJ2-7; 9 bases align to TRBD2. The CDR3 runs 16 residues. Trimming removed 0 bases from V and 2 bases from J; junction bases left unmatched: 6. CDR1 and CDR2 from the germline V gene are SGDLS and YYNGEE. The DNA for the CDR3 is TGTGCCAGCAGCGTAGATGCGGGAGGGCTGGCCTACGAGCAGTACTTC. Translated: CASSVDAGGLAYEQYF.

This clone appeared a few times. J is TRBJ1-4 and V is TRBV7-9, with a possible D match to TRBD1 (5 bases). V lost 1 base, J lost 7 bases, and 13 bases lay in between. Germline loops: CDR1 SEHNR, CDR2 FQNEAQ (reference sequence). The CDR3 is 15 amino acids. The CDR3 reads CASSLDIRGVEKLFF. CDR3 sequence (DNA): TGTGCCAGCAGCTTAGACATAAGGGGCGTTGAAAAACTGTTTTTT. Full variable domain (rest looked up from reference TRBV7-9 and TRBJ1-4): DTGVSQNPRHKITKRGQNVTFRCDPISEHNRLYWYRQTLGQGPEFLTYFQNEAQLEKSRLLSDRFSAERPKGSFSTLEIQRTEQGDSAMYLCASSLDIRGVEKLFFGSGTQLSVL.

This clone was detected only a few times. The rearrangement joins TRBV5-1 to TRBJ2-1; 14 bases match TRBD2. With V trimmed by 1 base and J by 8 bases, 5 bases remained unmatched. The V gene's germline CDR1 is SGHRS and CDR2 YFSETQ. The CDR3 totals 16 residues. The CDR3 nucleotides are TGCGCCAGCAGCTTGACCGGGACTAGCGGGAGTGATGAGCAGTTCTTC. Translated: CASSLTGTSGSDEQFF.

The gene calls are TRBV2 and TRBJ1-1; 8 positions match TRBD1. The CDR3 is 15 residues long. The V segment lost 2 bases and the J segment 0 bases; nucleotides outside the gene matches: 2. Looked up from germline, CDR1 is SNHLY and CDR2 is FYNNEI. For the CDR3, the DNA is TGTGCCAGCAGTGAAAGACAGGGGATGAACACTGAAGCTTTCTTT. This gives the protein CASSERQGMNTEAFF.

This chain connects TRBV5-4 to TRBJ2-5; TRBD2 matches 8 bases. With 1 base clipped from V and 4 bases from J, the junction kept 9 bases outside the gene matches. Per the germline V gene, CDR1 is SGHNT and CDR2 is YYREEE (reference sequence). This CDR3 spans 16 amino acids. CDR3 bases: TGTGCCAGCAGCTTGTCGGGTAGCGGGATCGTAGAGACCCAGTACTTC. Protein product: CASSLSGSGIVETQYF.

The chain carries TRBV10-3 and TRBJ2-1, with D maybe TRBD2 (6 bases). V lost 6 bases and J lost 9, with 15 bases in between. Germline V CDR1 and CDR2: ENHRY, SYGVKD. This CDR3 comprises 13 residues. CDR3: CAISILPEGEQFF. As DNA, the CDR3 is TGTGCCATCAGCATTCTTCCGGAGGGTGAGCAGTTCTTC.

This chain links TRBV5-6 with TRBJ1-2; D gene unclear. Per germline, CDR1 SGHDT and CDR2 YYEEEE. This CDR3 spans 16 amino acids. Trimming took 1 base from V and 1 from J, leaving 14 bases between them. The CDR3 region has the DNA TGTGCCAGCAGCTTGTTTAAGGGAGGTGTTAACTATGGCTACACCTTC. As protein: CASSLFKGGVNYGYTF.

The V and J genes are TRBV21-1 and TRBJ1-5. TRBV21-1 is given as a pseudogene. CDR3 length: 11 residues. In DNA form, the CDR3 reads TGTGCCAGCAGCAAGTTTAAGCCCCAGCATTTT. Translated, it gives CASSKFKPQHF.